This T cell receptor beta chain was obtained from a study of blood T cell repertoires in COVID-19. Across the whole study: Italy, Spain and the United States were the sources of the convalescent and acute COVID-19 samples. PBMCs, B-cell-depleted T cells, or T cells provided the cDNA or gDNA that made up the material.

The CDR3 sequence is 17 residues long. The V gene end was trimmed by 7 bases and the J gene end by 2 bases; junction bases not matched to a gene: 14. The germline V gene encodes CDR1 MDHEN and CDR2 SYDVKM. Original processing notes: Amplified reference gene primers provided the basis for estimating nucleated cell counts. Generated by immunoSEQ multiplex PCR, the TCRdb table keeps only in-frame clones and is missing some. That table furnishes V, J and clone size, whereas the DNA furnished D and trimming. There are about 200,000 clones in the sample; roughly 81% occur only once, and about 5% lies in the top ten.

The chain couples TRBV28 to TRBJ2-3; 8 nucleotides line up with TRBD1. The specimen was peripheral blood. The clonotype originates from a woman aged 80 or older with acute or convalescent COVID-19. The CDR3 here is CASISGTGGIYTDTQYF. In DNA form, the CDR3 reads TGTGCCAGCATCTCCGGGACAGGAGGAATTTACACAGATACGCAGTATTTT.